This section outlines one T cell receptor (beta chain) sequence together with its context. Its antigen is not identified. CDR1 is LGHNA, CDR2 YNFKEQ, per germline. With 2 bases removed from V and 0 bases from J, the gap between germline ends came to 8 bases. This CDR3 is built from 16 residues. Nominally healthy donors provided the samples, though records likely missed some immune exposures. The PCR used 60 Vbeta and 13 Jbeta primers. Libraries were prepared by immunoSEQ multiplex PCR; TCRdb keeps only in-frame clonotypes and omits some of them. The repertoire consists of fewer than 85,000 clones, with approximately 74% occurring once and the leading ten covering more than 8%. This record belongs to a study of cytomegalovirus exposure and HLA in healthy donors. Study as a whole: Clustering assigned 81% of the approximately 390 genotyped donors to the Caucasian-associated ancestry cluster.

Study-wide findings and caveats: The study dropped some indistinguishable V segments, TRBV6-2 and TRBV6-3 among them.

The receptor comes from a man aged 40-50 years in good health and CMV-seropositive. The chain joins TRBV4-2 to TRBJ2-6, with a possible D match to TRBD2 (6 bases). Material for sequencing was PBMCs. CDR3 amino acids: CASSQFGGSGANVLTF. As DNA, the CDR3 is TGTGCCAGCAGCCAATTCGGGGGCTCTGGGGCCAACGTCCTGACTTTC.